This entry features one T cell receptor (beta chain) sequence. The antigen remains undetermined. As the CDR3 is not closed by the conserved phenylalanine or tryptophan, this likely results from a read error. Using RNA template, CDR3s of TCR alpha and beta were amplified with iRepertoire arm-PCR. One-step reverse transcription and amplification started from about 100-400 ng of tissue mRNA or PBMC total RNA. Each CDR3 protein is one row after TCRdb ran MiXCR on the multiplex PCR reads. Altogether 10,000 to 15,000 distinct CDR3 sequences are present, approximately 25% being singletons, with the ten largest covering roughly 42%. V lost 4 bases to trimming and J lost 2 bases, with 11 bases between them. Per the germline V gene, CDR1 is DFQATT and CDR2 is SNEGSKA (reference sequence). This CDR3 comprises 13 residues. This sample was included in a study of glioma-infiltrating T cells. General observations from the study: CDR3 overlap between tissue and blood was very small. Gliomas, especially low-grade, showed above-expected tissue-blood divergence; non-neoplastic patients showed below.

This chain links TRBV20-1 with TRBJ2-5; D ambiguous. The source is a human donor with low-grade glioma or glioblastoma, undergoing nonglioma brain surgery, or in good health (not recorded which). Sequencing was carried out using glioma tissue, nonneoplastic brain tissue, or PBMCs (not recorded which). The CDR3 DNA is TGCAGTGCTAAAGATCACAGACAAGAGACCCAGTACCTC. This gives the protein CSAKDHRQETQYL.